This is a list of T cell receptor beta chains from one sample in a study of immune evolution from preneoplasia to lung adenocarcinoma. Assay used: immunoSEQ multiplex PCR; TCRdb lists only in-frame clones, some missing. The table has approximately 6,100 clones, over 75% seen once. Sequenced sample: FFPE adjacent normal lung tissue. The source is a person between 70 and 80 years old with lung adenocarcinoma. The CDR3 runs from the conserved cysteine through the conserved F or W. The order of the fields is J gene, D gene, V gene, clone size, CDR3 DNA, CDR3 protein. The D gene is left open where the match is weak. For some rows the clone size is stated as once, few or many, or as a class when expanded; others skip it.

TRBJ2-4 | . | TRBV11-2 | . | TGTGCCAGCAGCCTAAGGAGGGGGGTGGCCAAAAACATTCAGTACTTC | CASSLRRGVAKNIQYF
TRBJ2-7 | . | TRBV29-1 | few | TGCAGCGCCGAACGGGGGAACGAGCAGTACTTC | CSAERGNEQYF
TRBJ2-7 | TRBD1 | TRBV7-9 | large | TGTGCCAGCAGCGTAGGACAGGGGATTTACGAGCAGTACTTC | CASSVGQGIYEQYF
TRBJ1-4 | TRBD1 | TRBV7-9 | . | TGTGCCAGCAGCTCGCCGGGACAGGGTGCCGCAAAACTGTTTTTT | CASSSPGQGAAKLFF
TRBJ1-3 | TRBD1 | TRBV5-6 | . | TGTGCCAGCAGCCAGGGACAGGGGGCGAACGGAAACACCATATATTTT | CASSQGQGANGNTIYF
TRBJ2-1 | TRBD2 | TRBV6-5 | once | TGTGCCAGCAGTTCCTTAGCGGGTGCGGGGAATGAGCAGTTCTTC | CASSSLAGAGNEQFF
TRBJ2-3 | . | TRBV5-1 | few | TGCGCCAGCCAGACAGGCGATAGCACAGATACGCAGTATTTT | CASQTGDSTDTQYF
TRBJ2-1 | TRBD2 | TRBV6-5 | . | TGTGCCAGCAGAGCTTCTAGCGGCGACGGGAATGAGCAGTTCTTC | CASRASSGDGNEQFF
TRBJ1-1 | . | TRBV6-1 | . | TGTGCCAGCAGTGATATGGGGTACACTGAAGCTTTCTTT | CASSDMGYTEAFF
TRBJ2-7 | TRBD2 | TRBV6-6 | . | TGTGCCAGCAGCCTAAAGCGGGAGGGACTTCACGAGCAGTACTTC | CASSLKREGLHEQYF
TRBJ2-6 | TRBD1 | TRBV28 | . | TGTGCCAGCAGGAAAGCAAACAGGGGTGACCCTGGGGCCAACGTCCTGACTTTC | CASRKANRGDPGANVLTF
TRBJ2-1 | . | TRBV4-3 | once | TGCGCCAGCAGCCACTCAATCCGGGACGAGCAGTTCTTC | CASSHSIRDEQFF
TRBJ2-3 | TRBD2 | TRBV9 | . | TGTGCCAGCAGCGTAGGGACTAGCGGGACAGATACGCAGTATTTT | CASSVGTSGTDTQYF
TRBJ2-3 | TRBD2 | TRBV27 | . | TGTGCCAGCAGTTTATCGATCATGACCGGGACTAGTGGCTTGTATACGCAGTATTTT | CASSLSIMTGTSGLYTQYF
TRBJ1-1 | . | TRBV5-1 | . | TGCGCCAGCAGTTTAGAGGGCTGGACTGAAGCTTTCTTT | CASSLEGWTEAFF
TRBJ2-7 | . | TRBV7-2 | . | TGTGCCAGCAGCTTAGTTTCCGGCTACGAGCAGTACTTC | CASSLVSGYEQYF
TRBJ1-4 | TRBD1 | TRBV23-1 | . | TGCGCCAGCAGTCAGGGACAGGGGAATGAAAAACTGTTTTTT | CASSQGQGNEKLFF
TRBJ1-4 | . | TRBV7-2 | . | TGTGCCAGCAGGCAGGGTCCCTCCAGGGGAAAACTGTTTTTT | CASRQGPSRGKLFF
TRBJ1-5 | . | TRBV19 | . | TGTGCCAGTAGTGCGCAGGGTTTGGTCAATCAGCCCCAGCATTTT | CASSAQGLVNQPQHF
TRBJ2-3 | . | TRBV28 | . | TGTGCCAGCAGTCCGCAGCCCACAGATACGCAGTATTTT | CASSPQPTDTQYF
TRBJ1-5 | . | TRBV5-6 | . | TGTGCCAGCAGCTTAAAGGGGGGATCGAGCAATCAGCCCCAGCATTTT | CASSLKGGSSNQPQHF
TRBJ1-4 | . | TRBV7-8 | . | TGTGCCAGCAGCTTAGGGGGAACTAATGAAAAACTGTTTTTT | CASSLGGTNEKLFF
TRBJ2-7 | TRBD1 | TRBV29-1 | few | TGCAGCGTTGGGGACAGCCCCCAGTCTATGGAGCAGTACTTC | CSVGDSPQSMEQYF
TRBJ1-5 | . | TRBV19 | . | TGTGCCAGTAGTAGGCAGGGGTTTGGCAATCAGCCCCAGCATTTT | CASSRQGFGNQPQHF
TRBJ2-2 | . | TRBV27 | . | TGTGCCAGCAGTTTTTTGGACACCGGGGAGCTGTTTTTT | CASSFLDTGELFF
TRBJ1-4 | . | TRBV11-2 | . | TGTGCCAGCAGCTTTCAAGCGGCTAATGAAAAACTGTTTTTT | CASSFQAANEKLFF
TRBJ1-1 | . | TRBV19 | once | TGTGCCAGTAGGGCAGGGGTGGTTGAAGCTTTCTTT | CASRAGVVEAFF
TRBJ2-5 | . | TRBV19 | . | TGTGCCAGTAGCCGAGCGGGCCCCCAAGAGACCCAGTACTTC | CASSRAGPQETQYF
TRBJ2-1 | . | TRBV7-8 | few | TGTGCCAGCAGCTTAGACCAACCCTACAATGAGCAGTTCTTC | CASSLDQPYNEQFF
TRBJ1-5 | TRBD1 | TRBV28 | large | TGTGCCAGCAGTTTCCGAGTACAGGGGCTCTGGAGGAATCAGCCCCAGCATTTT | CASSFRVQGLWRNQPQHF
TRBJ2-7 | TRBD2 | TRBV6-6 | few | TGTGCCAGCAGTTTGGGGACTAGCGGGCACGAGCAGTACTTC | CASSLGTSGHEQYF
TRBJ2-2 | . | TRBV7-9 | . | TGTGCCAGCAGCTTAGTCTCTCCAGGGTTGAACACCGGGGAGCTGTTTTTT | CASSLVSPGLNTGELFF
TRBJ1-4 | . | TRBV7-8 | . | TGTGCCAGCAGCTTAGAGGGGAGGGAAAAACTGTTTTTT | CASSLEGREKLFF
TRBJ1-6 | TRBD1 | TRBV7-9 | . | TGTGCCAGCAGTCGCACAGGGGGGATAAATTCACCCCTCCACTTT | CASSRTGGINSPLHF
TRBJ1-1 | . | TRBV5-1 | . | TGCGCCAGCAGCACTGGACGGGGAACACTGAAAGCTTTCTTT | CASSTGRGTLKAFF
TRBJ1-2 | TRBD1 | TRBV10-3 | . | TGTGCCAACAGGGGACCTACTAACTATGGCTACACCTTC | CANRGPTNYGYTF
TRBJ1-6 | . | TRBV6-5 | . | TGTGCCAGCAGTTCCTCGTTATTGGTACCCCTCCACTTT | CASSSSLLVPLHF
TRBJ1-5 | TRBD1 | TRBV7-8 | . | TGTGCCAGCAGCTTAAAGACAGGGATCCTCAATCAGCCCCAGCATTTT | CASSLKTGILNQPQHF
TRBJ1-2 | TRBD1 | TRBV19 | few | TGTGCCAGTAGTAGACCGGGACAGGATGGGGGCTACACCTTC | CASSRPGQDGGYTF
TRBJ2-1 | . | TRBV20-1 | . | TGCAGTGCTAGGGAGGGCCGCGAGCAGTTCTTC | CSAREGREQFF
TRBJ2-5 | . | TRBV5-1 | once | TGCGCCAGCAGCTTGGCGGGAGAGACCCAGTACTTC | CASSLAGETQYF
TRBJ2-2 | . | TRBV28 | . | TGTGCCAGCAGTTTTCTTGGGGGGCTAAGGACCGGGGAGCTGTTTTTT | CASSFLGGLRTGELFF
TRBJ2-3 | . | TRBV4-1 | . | TGCGCCAGCAGCTCAGATATGGCCGGGAGCACAGATACGCAGTATTTT | CASSSDMAGSTDTQYF
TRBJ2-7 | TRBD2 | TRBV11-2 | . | TGTGCCAGCAGCTCAACTAGCGGGGGGACTCCTAGTTACGAGCAGTACTTC | CASSSTSGGTPSYEQYF
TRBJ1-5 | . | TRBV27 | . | TGTGCCAGCAGTTTAGGAAGCGCAGGGCCCCAGCATTTT | CASSLGSAGPQHF